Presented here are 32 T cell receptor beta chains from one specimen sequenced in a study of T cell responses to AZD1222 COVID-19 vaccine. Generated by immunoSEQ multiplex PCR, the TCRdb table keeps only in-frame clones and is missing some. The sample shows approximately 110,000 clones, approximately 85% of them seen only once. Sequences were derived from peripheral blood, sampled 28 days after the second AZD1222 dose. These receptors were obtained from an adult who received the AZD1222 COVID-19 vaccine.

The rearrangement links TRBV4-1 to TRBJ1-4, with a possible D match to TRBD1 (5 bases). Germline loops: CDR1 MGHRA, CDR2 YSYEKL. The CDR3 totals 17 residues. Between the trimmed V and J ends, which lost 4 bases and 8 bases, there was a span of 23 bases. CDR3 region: CASSRSGTDSSLEKLFF. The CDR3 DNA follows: TGCGCCAGCAGCCGCTCCGGGACGGACTCTTCCTTGGAAAAACTGTTTTTT.

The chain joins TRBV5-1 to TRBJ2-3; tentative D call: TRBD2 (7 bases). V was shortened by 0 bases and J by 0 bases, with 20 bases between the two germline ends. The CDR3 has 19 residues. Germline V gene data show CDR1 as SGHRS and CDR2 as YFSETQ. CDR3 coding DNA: TGCGCCAGCAGCTTGGGGACGGGGGGAAGGACAGCTAGCACAGATACGCAGTATTTT. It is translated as CASSLGTGGRTASTDTQYF. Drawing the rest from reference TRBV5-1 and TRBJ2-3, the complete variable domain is KAGVTQTPRYLIKTRGQQVTLSCSPISGHRSVSWYQQTPGQGLQFLFEYFSETQRNKGNFPGRFSGRQFSNSRSEMNVSTLELGDSALYLCASSLGTGGRTASTDTQYFGPGTRLTVL.

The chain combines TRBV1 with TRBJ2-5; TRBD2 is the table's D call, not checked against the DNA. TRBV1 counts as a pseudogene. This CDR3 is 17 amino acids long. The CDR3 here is CTSSQDRSGGAQETQYF. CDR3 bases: TGCACCAGCAGCCAAGATAGGAGCGGGGGGGCCCAAGAGACCCAGTACTTC.

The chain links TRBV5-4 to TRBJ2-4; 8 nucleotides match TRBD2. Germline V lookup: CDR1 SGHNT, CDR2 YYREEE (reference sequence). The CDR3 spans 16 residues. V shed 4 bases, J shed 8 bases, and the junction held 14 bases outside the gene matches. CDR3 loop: CASSTATGREVHIQYF. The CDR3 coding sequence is TGTGCCAGCAGCACGGCAACAGGGCGGGAGGTTCACATTCAGTACTTC.

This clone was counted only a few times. In nucleotides, the CDR3 is TGTGCCACTCTTTCCCCGGGCACCGGGGAGCTGTTTTTT. This translates into CATLSPGTGELFF. The V call is TRBV28, the J call TRBJ2-2; D unresolved. V was trimmed by 10 bases and J by 4 bases, leaving 13 bases between them. The V gene's germline CDR1 is MDHEN and CDR2 SYDVKM. The CDR3 contains 13 residues.

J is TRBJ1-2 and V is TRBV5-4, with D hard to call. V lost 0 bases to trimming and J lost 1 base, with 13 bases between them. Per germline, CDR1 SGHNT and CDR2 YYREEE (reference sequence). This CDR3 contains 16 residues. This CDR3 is CASSLVLALDNYGYTF. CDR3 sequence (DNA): TGTGCCAGCAGCTTGGTTCTGGCCCTGGATAACTATGGCTACACCTTC.

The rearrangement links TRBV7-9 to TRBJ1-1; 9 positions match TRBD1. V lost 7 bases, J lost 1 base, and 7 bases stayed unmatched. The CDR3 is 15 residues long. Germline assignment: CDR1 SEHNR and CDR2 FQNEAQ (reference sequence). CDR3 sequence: CASNTGGQANTEAFF. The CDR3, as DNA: TGTGCCAGCAACACAGGGGGCCAAGCGAACACTGAAGCTTTCTTT.

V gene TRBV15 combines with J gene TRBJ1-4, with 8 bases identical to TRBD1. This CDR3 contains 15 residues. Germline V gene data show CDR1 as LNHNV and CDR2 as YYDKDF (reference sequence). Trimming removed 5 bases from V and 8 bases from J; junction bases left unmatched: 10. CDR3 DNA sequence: TGTGCCACCAGCGCCGGACAGGGTCGTTTCGAAAAACTGTTTTTT. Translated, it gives CATSAGQGRFEKLFF.

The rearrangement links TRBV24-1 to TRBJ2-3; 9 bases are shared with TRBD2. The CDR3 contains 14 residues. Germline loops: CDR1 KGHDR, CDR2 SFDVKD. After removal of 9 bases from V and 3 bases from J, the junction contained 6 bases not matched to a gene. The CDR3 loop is CATAGGTQTDTQYF. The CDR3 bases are TGTGCCACCGCGGGGGGGACGCAAACAGATACGCAGTATTTT.

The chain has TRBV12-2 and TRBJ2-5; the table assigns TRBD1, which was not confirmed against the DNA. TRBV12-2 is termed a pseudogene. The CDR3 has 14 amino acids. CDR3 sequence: CASPWGRRRETQYF. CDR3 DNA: TGTGCAAGTCCCTGGGGGCGGAGGAGGGAGACCCAGTACTTC.

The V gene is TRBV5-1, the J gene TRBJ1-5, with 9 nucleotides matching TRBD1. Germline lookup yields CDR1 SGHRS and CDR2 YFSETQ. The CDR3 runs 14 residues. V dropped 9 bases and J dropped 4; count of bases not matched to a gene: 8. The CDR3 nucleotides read TGCGCCAACCTACTCGGGACAGGGAATCAGCCCCAGCATTTT. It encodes CANLLGTGNQPQHF.

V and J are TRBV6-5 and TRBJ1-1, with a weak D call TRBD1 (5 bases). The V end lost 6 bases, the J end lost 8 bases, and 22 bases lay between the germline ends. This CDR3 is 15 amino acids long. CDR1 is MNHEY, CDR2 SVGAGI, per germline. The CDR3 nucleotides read TGTGCCAGCAGGTCACTCAGGGACCCGGATCCCGAAGCTTTCTTT. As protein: CASRSLRDPDPEAFF.

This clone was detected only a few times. The CDR3 sequence: CASDRVSNQPQHF. CDR3 in DNA: TGTGCCAGCGACAGGGTTAGCAATCAGCCCCAGCATTTT. The chain joins TRBV6-1 to TRBJ1-5; 7 positions match TRBD1. Germline V CDR1 and CDR2: MNHNS, SASEGT. The CDR3 is 13 residues long. J lost 0 bases, V lost 8 bases, and 1 base had no gene match.

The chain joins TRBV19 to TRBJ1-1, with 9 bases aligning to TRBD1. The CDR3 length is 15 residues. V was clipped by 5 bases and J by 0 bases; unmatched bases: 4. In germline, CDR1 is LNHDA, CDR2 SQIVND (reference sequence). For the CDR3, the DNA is TGTGCCAGTAGTCCACGGACAGGGGTGAACACTGAAGCTTTCTTT. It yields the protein CASSPRTGVNTEAFF.

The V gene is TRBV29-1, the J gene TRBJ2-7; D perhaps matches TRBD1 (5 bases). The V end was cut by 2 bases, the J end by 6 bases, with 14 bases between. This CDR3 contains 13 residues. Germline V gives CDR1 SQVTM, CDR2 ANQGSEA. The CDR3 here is CSVEMQGIGEQYF. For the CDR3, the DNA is TGCAGCGTTGAAATGCAGGGTATAGGCGAGCAGTACTTC.

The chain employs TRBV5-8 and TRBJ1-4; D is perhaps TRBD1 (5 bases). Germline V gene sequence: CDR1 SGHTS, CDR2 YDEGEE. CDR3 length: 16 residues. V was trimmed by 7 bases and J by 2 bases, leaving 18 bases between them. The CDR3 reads CASPSVGRTTNEKLFF. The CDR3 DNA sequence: TGTGCCAGCCCTTCTGTGGGGCGTACGACTAATGAAAAACTGTTTTTT.

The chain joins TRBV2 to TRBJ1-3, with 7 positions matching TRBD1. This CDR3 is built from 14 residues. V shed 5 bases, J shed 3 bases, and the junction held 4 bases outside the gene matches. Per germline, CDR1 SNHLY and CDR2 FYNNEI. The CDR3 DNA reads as TGTGCCAGCAGTTCAGGGGGATTTGGAAACACCATATATTTT. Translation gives CASSSGGFGNTIYF.

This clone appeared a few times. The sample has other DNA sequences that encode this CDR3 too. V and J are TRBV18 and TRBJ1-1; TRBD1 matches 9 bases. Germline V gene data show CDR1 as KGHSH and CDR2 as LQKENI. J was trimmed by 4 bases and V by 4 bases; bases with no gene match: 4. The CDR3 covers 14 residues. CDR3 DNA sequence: TGTGCCAGCTCACGGGGACAGGGCGGCACTGAAGCTTTCTTT. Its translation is CASSRGQGGTEAFF.

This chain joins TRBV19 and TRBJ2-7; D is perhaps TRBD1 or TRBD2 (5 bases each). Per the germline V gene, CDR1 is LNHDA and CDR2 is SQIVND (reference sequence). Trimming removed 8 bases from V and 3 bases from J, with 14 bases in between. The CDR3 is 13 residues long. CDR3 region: CASARGGDYEQYF. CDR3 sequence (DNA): TGTGCCAGTGCCCGGGGCGGCGACTACGAGCAGTACTTC.

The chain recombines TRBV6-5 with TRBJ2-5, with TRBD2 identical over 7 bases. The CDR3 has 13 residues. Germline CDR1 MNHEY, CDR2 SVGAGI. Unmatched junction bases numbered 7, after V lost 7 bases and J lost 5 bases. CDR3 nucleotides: TGTGCCAGCAAAATCTCCGGGGGGGAGACCCAGTACTTC. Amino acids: CASKISGGETQYF.

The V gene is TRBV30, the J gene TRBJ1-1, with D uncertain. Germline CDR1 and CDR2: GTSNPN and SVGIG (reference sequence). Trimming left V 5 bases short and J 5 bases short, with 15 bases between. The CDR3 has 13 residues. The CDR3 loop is CAWVMAARTEAFF. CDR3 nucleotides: TGTGCCTGGGTGATGGCGGCGCGTACTGAAGCTTTCTTT.

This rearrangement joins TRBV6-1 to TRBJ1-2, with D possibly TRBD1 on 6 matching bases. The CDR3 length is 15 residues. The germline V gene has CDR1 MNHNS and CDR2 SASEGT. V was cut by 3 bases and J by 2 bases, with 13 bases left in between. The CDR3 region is CASSERTAQNYGYTF. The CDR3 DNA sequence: TGTGCCAGCAGTGAGAGGACAGCGCAAAACTATGGCTACACCTTC.

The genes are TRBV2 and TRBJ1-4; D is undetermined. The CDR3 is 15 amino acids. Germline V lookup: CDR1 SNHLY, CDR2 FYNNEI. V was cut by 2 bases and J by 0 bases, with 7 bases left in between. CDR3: CASSEYPATNEKLFF. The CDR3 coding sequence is TGTGCCAGCAGTGAATATCCAGCAACTAATGAAAAACTGTTTTTT.

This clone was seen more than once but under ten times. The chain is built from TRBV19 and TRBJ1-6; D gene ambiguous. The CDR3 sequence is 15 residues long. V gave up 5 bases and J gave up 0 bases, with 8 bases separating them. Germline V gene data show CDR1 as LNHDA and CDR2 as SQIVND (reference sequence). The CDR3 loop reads CASSQESSYNSPLHF. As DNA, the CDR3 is TGTGCCAGTAGTCAAGAGAGCTCCTATAATTCACCCCTCCACTTT.

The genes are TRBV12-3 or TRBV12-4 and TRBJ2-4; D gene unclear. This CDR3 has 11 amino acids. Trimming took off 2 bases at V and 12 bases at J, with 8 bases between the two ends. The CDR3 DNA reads TGTGCCAGCAGTTTAAACTGGGATCAGTACTTC. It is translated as CASSLNWDQYF.

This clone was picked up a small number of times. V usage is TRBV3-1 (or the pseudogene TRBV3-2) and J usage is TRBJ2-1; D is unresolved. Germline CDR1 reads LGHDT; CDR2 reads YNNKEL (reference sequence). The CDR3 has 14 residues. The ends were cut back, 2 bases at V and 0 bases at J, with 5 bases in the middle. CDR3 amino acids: CASSQSVSYNEQFF. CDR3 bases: TGTGCCAGCAGCCAATCAGTCTCCTACAATGAGCAGTTCTTC.

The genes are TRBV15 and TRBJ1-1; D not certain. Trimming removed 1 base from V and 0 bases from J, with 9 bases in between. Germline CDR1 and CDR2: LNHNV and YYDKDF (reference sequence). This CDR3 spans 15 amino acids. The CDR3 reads CATSRGGTMNTEAFF. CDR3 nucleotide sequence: TGTGCCACCAGCAGAGGAGGAACGATGAACACTGAAGCTTTCTTT.

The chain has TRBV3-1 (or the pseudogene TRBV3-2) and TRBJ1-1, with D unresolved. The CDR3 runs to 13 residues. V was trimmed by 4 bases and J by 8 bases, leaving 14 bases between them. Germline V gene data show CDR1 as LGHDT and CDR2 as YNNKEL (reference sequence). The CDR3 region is CASSPHGRAEAFF. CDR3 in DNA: TGTGCCAGCAGCCCTCATGGTAGAGCGGAAGCTTTCTTT.

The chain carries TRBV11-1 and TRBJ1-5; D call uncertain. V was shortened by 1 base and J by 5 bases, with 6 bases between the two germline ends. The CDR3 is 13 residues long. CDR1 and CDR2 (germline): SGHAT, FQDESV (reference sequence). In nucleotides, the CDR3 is TGTGCCAGCAGCTTAGGCGGGGATCAGCCCCAGCATTTT. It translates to CASSLGGDQPQHF.

DNA for the CDR3: TGCAGCGTACAGACAGGTACTTACACAGATACGCAGTATTTT. Protein sequence: CSVQTGTYTDTQYF. The rearrangement uses TRBV29-1 and TRBJ2-3; weak D call: TRBD1 (6 bases). The V gene lost 6 bases and the J gene lost 2 bases, with 15 bases spanning the gap. Germline CDR1 and CDR2: SQVTM and ANQGSEA. There are 14 residues in the CDR3.

The DNA of the CDR3 is TGTGCCAGCAGTCAGAGGGGGTTCTCTGGAAACACCATATATTTT. This translates into CASSQRGFSGNTIYF. The rearrangement joins TRBV28 to TRBJ1-3; D possibly corresponds to TRBD1 (6 bases). The CDR3 loop spans 15 amino acids. The germline V and J ends were trimmed by 5 bases and 0 bases, with 11 bases remaining between them. Germline CDR1 MDHEN, CDR2 SYDVKM.

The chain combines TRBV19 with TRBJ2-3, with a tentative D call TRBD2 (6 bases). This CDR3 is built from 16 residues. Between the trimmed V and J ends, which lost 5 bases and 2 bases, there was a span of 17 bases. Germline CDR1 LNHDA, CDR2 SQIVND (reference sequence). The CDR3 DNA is TGTGCCAGTAGTCTCCTCGGGGGAGCCGCCACAGATACGCAGTATTTT. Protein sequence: CASSLLGGAATDTQYF.